This section outlines one T cell receptor beta chain sequence together with its context. What antigen it recognizes has not been identified. Base qualities were left out, and no much larger clone turns up one base away. The immunoSEQ Assay, a bias-controlled multiplex PCR, was used to amplify TCRbeta CDR3 regions from genomic DNA. As for how the authors treated the data: The number of nucleated cells in each sample was estimated by amplification of reference gene primers within the assay. Sequence reads were collapsed and filtered to measure the absolute abundance of every unique TCRbeta CDR3 rearrangement. For each sample, productive Simpson clonality was calculated as the square root of Simpson's diversity index across productive rearrangements. The table was pulled from immuneACCESS by TCRdb, which kept in-frame rearrangements only. Such tables lose some clones; where checked, under half of the loss comes from unresolved V genes, and the rest has no known cause. The DNA gave D and trimming, while V, J and clone size come from that table. This sample is represented by some 160,000 clones; around 87% of them were singletons. The top ten constitute over 2% of the sample.

V and J lose 1 base and 4 bases, and a span of 5 bases separates them. The CDR3 runs 13 residues from the cysteine to the phenylalanine. Only the CDR3 portion is preserved as DNA: 39 bases, with reading frame beginning at the first base. For CDR1 and CDR2, the germline V gene lists SGHRS and YFSETQ. One collaborating source in Seattle enrolled patients during active infection and followed them longitudinally through the course of disease. Each collaborating institution followed its own protocols to collect whole blood in K2EDTA tubes. For TCRbeta analysis, collaborators shipped samples as frozen whole blood, isolated PBMCs, or DNA extracted from either of those sample types. This record belongs to a study of blood T cell repertoires in COVID-19 (dated by TCRdb to between 2020 and 2021). For the study in its entirety: The collaborator samples originated in the United States, Italy and Spain and spanned the acute and convalescent phases of COVID-19. The material from the prospective study consisted of cDNA or gDNA derived from T cells, B-cell-depleted T cells, or PBMCs. The dataset comprised deeply sampled blood TCRbeta repertoires from subjects exposed to, actively infected with, or recovered from COVID-19. The repertoires were made available in a free public database intended to serve as a resource for research on the immune response to SARS-CoV-2. The samples were drawn from two sources: the first 160 participants of the ongoing ImmuneRACE study, and fewer than 1,500 subjects contributed by 6 global collaborators. A de-identified subject ID, COVID-19 status, age in years and sex were almost always included in the sample metadata. Where HLA class I and class II types were available, the types were taken from metadata supplied by the sample provider, not from assay-based typing.

The investigation overall reported the following: The amount of clinical and demographic metadata varied by source and participant and was provided uncurated.

The V and J genes are TRBV5-1 and TRBJ2-2; no D gene is confidently identified. This receptor was obtained from a woman aged 80 or over with COVID-19, enrolled during active disease. Sequencing was performed on peripheral blood. At the DNA level, the sequence is TGCGCCAGCAGCTTGCCTCCCACCGGGGAGCTGTTTTTT. This sequence encodes CASSLPPTGELFF.